The rows below give T cell receptor beta chains drawn from one sample of a study of blood T cell repertoires in COVID-19. The repertoire was sequenced with immunoSEQ multiplex PCR; TCRdb's copy has only in-frame clones and lacks some. Of approximately 250,000 clones listed, roughly 84% are singletons. Material for sequencing was peripheral blood. The receptors derive from a man aged 35 to 55 with acute or convalescent COVID-19. Each CDR3 is given with its conserved first and last residue. The order of the fields is J gene, V gene, D gene, CDR3 protein, CDR3 DNA. D genes are given only for firm matches.

TRBJ1-5,TRBV19,TRBD1,CASSVFLTGDQPQHF,TGTGCCAGTAGTGTTTTCTTGACAGGGGATCAGCCCCAGCATTTT
TRBJ2-5,TRBV6-6,TRBD2,CASSSGGLAGYETQYF,TGTGCCAGCAGTTCCGGAGGACTAGCGGGGTACGAGACCCAGTACTTC
TRBJ1-6,TRBV27,.,CASSPLTPRGTEYNSPLHF,TGTGCCAGCAGTCCTCTCACCCCCAGGGGAACCGAATATAATTCACCCCTCCACTTT
TRBJ2-3,TRBV7-9,TRBD2,CASSLRDYGTQYF,TGTGCCAGCAGCTTGCGGGACTACGGTACGCAGTATTTT
TRBJ2-7,TRBV27,.,CASSPHTNSYEQYF,TGTGCCAGCAGTCCTCATACTAACTCCTACGAGCAGTACTTC
TRBJ1-3,TRBV3-1/TRBV3-2,.,CASSIGQGNTIYF,TGTGCCAGCAGCATCGGACAGGGAAACACCATATATTTT
TRBJ1-1,TRBV19,.,CASSKGGDLEAFF,TGTGCCAGTAGCAAGGGGGGGGATCTTGAAGCTTTCTTT
TRBJ1-6,TRBV9,.,CASSSEGSYNSPLHF,TGTGCCAGCAGCTCGGAGGGGTCCTATAATTCACCCCTCCACTTT
TRBJ1-1,TRBV6-1,.,CASSVRGMSARFSLNTEAFF,TGTGCCAGCAGTGTAAGGGGTATGTCGGCTAGATTTTCCTTGAACACTGAAGCTTTCTTT
TRBJ1-6,TRBV5-6,.,CASSFREEVYYNSPLHF,TGTGCCAGCAGCTTCCGGGAAGAGGTCTACTATAATTCACCCCTCCACTTT
TRBJ2-7,TRBV6-6,TRBD1,CASSYSPGQSSYEQYF,TGTGCCAGCAGTTACTCCCCGGGACAGAGTTCCTACGAGCAGTACTTC
TRBJ1-4,TRBV6-5,TRBD1,CASSYSSTGRSEKLFF,TGTGCCAGCAGTTACTCATCGACAGGGAGGTCTGAAAAACTGTTTTTT
TRBJ1-2,TRBV5-1,TRBD1,CASSPSQGAPNYGYTF,TGCGCCAGCAGCCCCTCACAGGGGGCCCCTAACTATGGCTACACCTTC
TRBJ2-7,TRBV5-4,.,CASSAGISSYEQYF,TGTGCCAGCAGCGCGGGAATAAGCTCCTACGAGCAGTACTTC
TRBJ1-1,TRBV2,.,CATSQERQLNTEAFF,TGTGCCACCTCCCAGGAAAGACAGTTGAACACTGAAGCTTTCTTT
TRBJ2-3,TRBV12-3/TRBV12-4,TRBD2,CASSFERGGQYF,TGTGCCAGCAGTTTTGAGCGGGGGGGTCAGTATTTT